What follows are 10 T cell receptor beta chains derived from one specimen sequenced in a study of blood T cell repertoires in COVID-19. Produced via immunoSEQ multiplex PCR; TCRdb's table is partial and in-frame only. The sample lists about 260,000 clones, around 84% occurring once. Sequences were obtained from peripheral blood. These receptors all come from a woman aged 60-75 years with COVID-19, enrolled during active disease.

This clone was counted a few times. J is TRBJ2-1 and V is TRBV27, with TRBD2 matching 7 bases. V dropped 4 bases and J dropped 6; count of bases not matched to a gene: 12. The CDR3 runs 16 residues. CDR1 is MNHEY and CDR2 is SMNVEV in the germline V gene (reference sequence). CDR3 in amino acids: CASSSPAGAVGNEQFF. The CDR3 coding sequence is TGTGCCAGCAGTTCGCCGGCGGGAGCGGTAGGCAATGAGCAGTTCTTC.

The genes are TRBV6-4 and TRBJ2-7, with D possibly being TRBD1 (5 bases). Trimming shortened V by 2 bases and J by 13 bases, and 15 bases separated the two germline ends. This CDR3 is 12 amino acids long. Germline CDR1 and CDR2: MRHNA and SNTAGT. The CDR3 DNA follows: TGTGCCAGCAGTGACGGGCAGGGCCCCCGCTACTTC. This sequence encodes CASSDGQGPRYF.

The genes are TRBV18 and TRBJ2-1, with 7 bases lining up with TRBD1. The CDR3 is 16 residues long. Germline V lookup: CDR1 KGHSH, CDR2 LQKENI. The ends lost 2 bases at V and 7 bases at J; junction bases unmatched: 11. The CDR3 DNA sequence: TGTGCCAGCTCACCATCAAAACCGACAGGGTTAAATGAGCAGTTCTTC. This codes for CASSPSKPTGLNEQFF.

The genes are TRBV24-1 and TRBJ2-3; 10 nucleotides match TRBD2. The ends lost 7 bases at V and 2 bases at J; junction bases unmatched: 5. Germline V gene sequence: CDR1 KGHDR, CDR2 SFDVKD. The CDR3 contains 15 residues. The CDR3 DNA sequence: TGTGCCACCAGCGCAGCGGGAGGGCACACAGATACGCAGTATTTT. Protein sequence: CATSAAGGHTDTQYF.

A single count supports this clone. The rearrangement uses TRBV27 and TRBJ1-4; D gene unclear. The CDR3 has 16 residues. Germline assignment: CDR1 MNHEY and CDR2 SMNVEV (reference sequence). Trimming stripped 3 bases from V and 8 bases from J, with 19 bases between. CDR3 sequence (DNA): TGTGCCAGCAGTTTGAGCGCAGAGGCCCCGGGAGAAAAACTGTTTTTT. Translating gives CASSLSAEAPGEKLFF. Complete variable domain (other parts from reference TRBV27 and TRBJ1-4): EAQVTQNPRYLITVTGKKLTVTCSQNMNHEYMSWYRQDPGLGLRQIYYSMNVEVTDKGDVPEGYKVSRKEKRNFPLILESPSPNQTSLYFCASSLSAEAPGEKLFFGSGTQLSVL.

This clone was observed once. The chain links TRBV18 to TRBJ2-1; D possibly corresponds to TRBD1 (6 bases). This CDR3 contains 14 residues. Trimming left V 2 bases short and J 9 bases short, with 14 bases between. Germline-derived CDR1 and CDR2 are KGHSH and LQKENI. The CDR3: CASSPTRGESEQFF. Here the CDR3 DNA reads TGTGCCAGCTCACCAACCAGGGGTGAGAGTGAGCAGTTCTTC.

The gene calls are TRBV9 and TRBJ1-6; D is ambiguous. From germline, CDR1 is SGDLS and CDR2 YYNGEE. This CDR3 is built from 15 residues. V lost 0 bases, J lost 6 bases, and 10 bases lay in between. The CDR3 is CASSVGPHPNSPLHF. Here the CDR3 DNA reads TGTGCCAGCAGCGTAGGGCCTCATCCTAATTCACCCCTCCACTTT.

The chain carries TRBV30 and TRBJ1-3; tentative D call: TRBD1 (6 bases). Deletions cut 2 bases from V and 1 base from J, with 12 bases between. This CDR3 has 15 residues. Germline values: CDR1 GTSNPN, CDR2 SVGIG (reference sequence). The CDR3 region is CAWSPGGTSGNTIYF. CDR3 DNA: TGTGCCTGGAGTCCTGGGGGCACTTCTGGAAACACCATATATTTT.

V gene TRBV7-2 combines with J gene TRBJ2-6; tentative D call: TRBD2 (5 bases). Germline CDR1 reads SGHTA; CDR2 reads FQGNSA. V lost 2 bases, J lost 0 bases, and 11 bases lay in between. The CDR3 runs to 17 residues. CDR3 sequence: CASSLMGASSGANVLTF. The DNA for the CDR3 is TGTGCCAGCAGCTTAATGGGAGCGTCCTCTGGGGCCAACGTCCTGACTTTC.

This clone was observed once. The chain links TRBV7-9 to TRBJ2-2, with no clear D. V lost 1 base and J lost 0, with 12 bases in between. The CDR3 is 17 amino acids. Germline lookup yields CDR1 SEHNR and CDR2 FQNEAQ (reference sequence). CDR3 sequence (DNA): TGTGCCAGCAGCTTAGGGGTGGGCACCCCGAACACCGGGGAGCTGTTTTTT. Protein: CASSLGVGTPNTGELFF.